This record concerns one T cell receptor (beta chain) sequence. This clonotype appeared many times. Its antigen is unknown. Base qualities are not recorded, but no much larger clone differs from it by a single base. TCR beta CDR3 regions were amplified from RNA transcripts for repertoire sequencing. A first-round RT-PCR used HTBI primers with the Qiagen OneStep RT-PCR kit, followed by a second-round multiplex PCR, size selection and purification. Libraries were sequenced paired-end with 100 bp reads on an Illumina HiSeq2000. As for the authors' bioinformatics: Reads were processed with SOAPnuke, discarding reads with adapters, uncalled bases, mean Phred below 15, or no exact constant-primer or identifier match. COPE v1.2.5 was used to merge the high-quality paired reads. Clonotypes were defined as unique nucleotide sequences and were aligned to IMGT TRB V, D and J references using MiTCR v1.1. The analysis was limited to V-J combinations with a frequency above 0.0001, which together covered 99% to 99.2% of the repertoires. For each V-J combination, a TCR clonal expansion and chaos score was defined as F50 clonal expansion divided by the chaos observed in the TCRdist matrix. Features were reduced by Welch's t-statistics and random forest to around 13 V-J combinations, which fed a naive Bayes classifier. Thyroid-blood repertoire similarity was quantified with the Morisita-Horn index. TCRdb handled the public reads itself, with Q25 trimming in fastp and clone calling in MiXCR, and kept productive beta chains. Merged by CDR3 protein, the rows form single entries marked with the most common genes and DNA. The V and J calls here are based on TCRdb, not the publication. In all, the sample holds 500,000 to 800,000 distinct CDR3 sequences, and approximately 39% of those were seen once. Over 2.5% of the sample goes to the ten largest clones.

Ophthalmopathy patients were characterized by moderately to severely active disease, a Clinical Activity Score of at least 3, a NOSPECS grade of at least 4, and a disease duration under 3 months. Patients with other autoimmune diseases, uncontrolled infections, pregnancy or lactation were excluded. Diagnosis was based on clinical symptoms, serum thyroxine, TRAb, thyroid ultrasound and orbital computed tomography. Ficoll-Paque density gradient centrifugation was used to isolate PBMCs from 10 ml of fresh peripheral blood. Total RNA was extracted using Trizol reagent, and RNA quality was checked on an Agilent 2100 Bioanalyzer. At the junction V is shortened by 4 bases and J by 5 bases; bases outside the gene matches: 4. The CDR3, cysteine through phenylalanine, is 14 amino acids long. Just the 42-base CDR3 DNA is kept, in frame starting at base 1. CDR1 and CDR2 (SGHRS, YFSETQ) derive from the germline V gene.

The source of the sample is a study of Graves' ophthalmopathy and Graves' hyperthyroidism (dated by TCRdb to 2017 to 2018). Notes on the research overall: Peripheral blood was collected at initial diagnosis, before any treatment. Following sampling, methimazole starting at 30 mg daily was administered to hyperthyroidism patients, and high-dose intravenous methylprednisolone was administered to ophthalmopathy patients. In total, some 130 blood samples were TCR-sequenced: approximately 42 ophthalmopathy, some 72 hyperthyroidism and around 17 hyperthyroidism-to-ophthalmopathy patients. The independent validation cohort included 18 hyperthyroidism patients plus 17 patients who later progressed from hyperthyroidism to ophthalmopathy. To explore V-J signatures distinguishing ophthalmopathy from hyperthyroidism, a discovery set of about a hundred patients (43 ophthalmopathy, roughly 56 stable hyperthyroidism) was enrolled. The study used signatures of the TCR beta repertoire to tell Graves' ophthalmopathy apart from Graves' hyperthyroidism and to predict which patients would progress to ophthalmopathy. T-cell repertoires of thyroid tissue and blood were compared in over 5 hyperthyroidism patients. The full study reports these points: No statistical method was used to predetermine the sample size, and group allocation was not hidden from the investigators. In validation, the model predicted ophthalmopathy progression with roughly 68% sensitivity and 72.22% specificity; some 13 predicted patients were CT-confirmed with GO in a median of about 6.1 months. Most expanded thyroid clonotypes with frequency above 0.001 were also detected in blood, suggesting blood repertoires may reflect the thyroid immune response. Ophthalmopathy was separated from stable hyperthyroidism by the 13-signature model with roughly 87% sensitivity and roughly 82% specificity in cross-validation and with 80%/75% in the test set.

Recombination joined TRBV5-1 with TRBJ2-5; TRBD1 fits 11 bases in the junction. The clonotype was recovered from an adult man with Graves' ophthalmopathy. The sequenced sample was peripheral blood. CDR3 protein: CASSPDRGPETQYF. The DNA is as follows: TGCGCCAGCAGCCCGGACAGGGGGCCTGAGACCCAGTACTTC.